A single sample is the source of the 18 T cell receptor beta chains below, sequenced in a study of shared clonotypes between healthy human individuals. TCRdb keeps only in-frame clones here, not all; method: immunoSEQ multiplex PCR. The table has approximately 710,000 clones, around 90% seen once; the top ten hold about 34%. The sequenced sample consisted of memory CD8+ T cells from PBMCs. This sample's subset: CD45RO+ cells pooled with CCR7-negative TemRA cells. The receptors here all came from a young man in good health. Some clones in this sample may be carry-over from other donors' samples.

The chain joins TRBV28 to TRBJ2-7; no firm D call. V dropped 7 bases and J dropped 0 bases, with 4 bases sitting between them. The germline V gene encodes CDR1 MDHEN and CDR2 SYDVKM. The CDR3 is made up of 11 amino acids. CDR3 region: CASKSSYEQYF. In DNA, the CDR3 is TGTGCCAGCAAGAGCTCCTACGAGCAGTACTTC.

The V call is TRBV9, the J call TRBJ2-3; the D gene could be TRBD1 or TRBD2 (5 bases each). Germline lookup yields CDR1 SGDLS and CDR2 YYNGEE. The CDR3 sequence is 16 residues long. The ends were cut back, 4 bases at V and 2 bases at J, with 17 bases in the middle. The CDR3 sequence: CASSPQRDPFTDTQYF. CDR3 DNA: TGTGCCAGCAGCCCTCAACGGGACCCATTCACAGATACGCAGTATTTT.

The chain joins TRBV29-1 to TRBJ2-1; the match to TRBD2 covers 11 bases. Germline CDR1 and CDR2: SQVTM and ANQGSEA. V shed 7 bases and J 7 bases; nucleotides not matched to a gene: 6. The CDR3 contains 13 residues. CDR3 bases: TGCAGCGCTAGCGGGAGGAGGGCTAATGAGCAGTTCTTC. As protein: CSASGRRANEQFF.

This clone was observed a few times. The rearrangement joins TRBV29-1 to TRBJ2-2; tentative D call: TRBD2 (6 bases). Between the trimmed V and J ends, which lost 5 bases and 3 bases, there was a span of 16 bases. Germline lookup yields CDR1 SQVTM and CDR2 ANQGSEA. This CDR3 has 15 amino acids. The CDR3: CSVKGWGGDTGELFF. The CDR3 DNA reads TGCAGCGTTAAAGGGTGGGGCGGGGACACCGGGGAGCTGTTTTTT.

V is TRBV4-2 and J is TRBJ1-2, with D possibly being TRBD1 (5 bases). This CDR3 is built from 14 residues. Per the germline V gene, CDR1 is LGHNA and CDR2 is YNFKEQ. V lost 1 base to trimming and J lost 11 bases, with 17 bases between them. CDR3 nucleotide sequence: TGTGCCAGCAGCCAAGGGGCCGGGACCTTGCGTTACACCTTC. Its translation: CASSQGAGTLRYTF.

CDR3 in DNA: TGTGCCAGCAGCCCCCGGGCCAGACTCCAAGAGACCCAGTACTTC. This translates into CASSPRARLQETQYF. V is TRBV7-9 and J is TRBJ2-5, with unresolved D. Trimming removed 5 bases at V and 1 base at J, with 14 bases between. Germline assignment: CDR1 SEHNR and CDR2 FQNEAQ (reference sequence). CDR3 size: 15 residues.

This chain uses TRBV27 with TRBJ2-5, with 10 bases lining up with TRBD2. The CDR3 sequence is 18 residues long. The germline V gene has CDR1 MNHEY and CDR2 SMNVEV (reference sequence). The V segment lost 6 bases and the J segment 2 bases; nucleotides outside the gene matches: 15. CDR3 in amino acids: CASRNGLAEGPGQETQYF. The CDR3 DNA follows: TGTGCCAGCAGAAACGGACTAGCGGAAGGGCCGGGGCAAGAGACCCAGTACTTC.

The CDR3 reads CASSLLQTYNEQFF. The CDR3 DNA sequence: TGTGCCAGCAGCTTGCTACAGACCTACAATGAGCAGTTCTTC. The V call is TRBV5-8, the J call TRBJ2-1, with no clear D. The CDR3 spans 14 residues. Per germline, CDR1 SGHTS and CDR2 YDEGEE. The V end was cut by 1 base, the J end by 2 bases, with 7 bases between. The complete variable domain, with remaining parts taken from reference TRBV5-8 and TRBJ2-1, reads EAGVTQSPTHLIKTRGQQATLRCSPISGHTSVYWYQQALGLGLQFLLWYDEGEERNRGNFPPRFSGRQFPNYSSELNVNALELEDSALYLCASSLLQTYNEQFFGPGTRLTVL.

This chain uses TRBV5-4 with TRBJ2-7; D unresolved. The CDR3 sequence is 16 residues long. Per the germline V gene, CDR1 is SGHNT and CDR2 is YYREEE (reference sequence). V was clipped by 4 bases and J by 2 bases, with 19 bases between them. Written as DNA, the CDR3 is TGTGCCAGCAGCCCTCCCGACCGCAGGCATCCCTACGAGCAGTACTTC. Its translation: CASSPPDRRHPYEQYF. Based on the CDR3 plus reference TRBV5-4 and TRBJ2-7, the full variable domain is ETGVTQSPTHLIKTRGQQVTLRCSSQSGHNTVSWYQQALGQGPQFIFQYYREEENGRGNFPPRFSGLQFPNYSSELNVNALELDDSALYLCASSPPDRRHPYEQYFGPGTRLTVT.

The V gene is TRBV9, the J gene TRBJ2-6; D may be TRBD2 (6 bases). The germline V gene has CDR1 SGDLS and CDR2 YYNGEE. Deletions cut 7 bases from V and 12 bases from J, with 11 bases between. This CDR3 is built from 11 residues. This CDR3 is CASRGSTVLTF. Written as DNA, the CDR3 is TGTGCCAGCCGGGGGAGCACCGTCCTGACTTTC.

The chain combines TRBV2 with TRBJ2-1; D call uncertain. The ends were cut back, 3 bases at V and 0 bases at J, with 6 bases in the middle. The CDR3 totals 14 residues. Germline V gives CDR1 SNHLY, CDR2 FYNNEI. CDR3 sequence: CASSDPPSYNEQFF. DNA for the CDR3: TGTGCCAGCAGTGACCCGCCCTCCTACAATGAGCAGTTCTTC.

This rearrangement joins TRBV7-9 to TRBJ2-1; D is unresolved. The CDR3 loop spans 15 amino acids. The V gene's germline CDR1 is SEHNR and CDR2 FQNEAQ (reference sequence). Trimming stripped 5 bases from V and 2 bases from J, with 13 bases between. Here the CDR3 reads CASSPVSAAYNEQFF. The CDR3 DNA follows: TGTGCCAGCAGCCCTGTTTCGGCGGCCTACAATGAGCAGTTCTTC.

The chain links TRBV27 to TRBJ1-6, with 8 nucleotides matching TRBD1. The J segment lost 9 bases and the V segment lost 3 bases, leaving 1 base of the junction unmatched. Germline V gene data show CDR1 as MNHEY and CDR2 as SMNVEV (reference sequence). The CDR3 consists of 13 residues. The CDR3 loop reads CASSLDRASPLHF. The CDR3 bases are TGTGCCAGCAGTTTGGACAGGGCTTCACCCCTCCACTTT.

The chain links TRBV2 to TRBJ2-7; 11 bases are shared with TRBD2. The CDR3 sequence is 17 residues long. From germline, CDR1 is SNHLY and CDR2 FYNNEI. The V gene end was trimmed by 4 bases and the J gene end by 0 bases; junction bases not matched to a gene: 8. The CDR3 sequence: CASSVRTSGPLSYEQYF. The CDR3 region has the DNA TGTGCCAGCAGTGTACGGACTAGCGGGCCCCTCTCCTACGAGCAGTACTTC.

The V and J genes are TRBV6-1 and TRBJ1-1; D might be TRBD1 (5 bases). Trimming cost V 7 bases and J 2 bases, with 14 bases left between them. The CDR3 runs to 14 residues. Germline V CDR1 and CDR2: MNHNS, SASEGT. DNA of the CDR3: TGTGCCAGCAAACTCGGGACGGTCAACACTGAAGCTTTCTTT. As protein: CASKLGTVNTEAFF.

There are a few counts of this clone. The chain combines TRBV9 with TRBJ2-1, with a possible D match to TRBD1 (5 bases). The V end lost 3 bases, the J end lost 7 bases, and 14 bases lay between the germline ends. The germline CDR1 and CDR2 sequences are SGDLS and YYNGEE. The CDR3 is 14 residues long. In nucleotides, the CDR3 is TGTGCCAGCAGCGGCACAGGAAAGGGGAATGAGCAGTTCTTC. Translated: CASSGTGKGNEQFF.

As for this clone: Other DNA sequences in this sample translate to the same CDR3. This CDR3 reads CASSLVGPQETQYF. The CDR3 DNA is TGTGCCAGCAGCTTGGTGGGACCCCAAGAGACCCAGTACTTC. The chain joins TRBV7-9 to TRBJ2-5, with D possibly being TRBD1 or TRBD2 (5 bases each). V lost 3 bases and J 1 base, leaving 9 bases between the germline ends. The CDR3 runs to 14 residues. Germline V gene lookup returns CDR1 SEHNR and CDR2 FQNEAQ (reference sequence).

This CDR3 reads CASSIDRGAFF. DNA of the CDR3: TGTGCCAGTAGTATAGATCGTGGAGCTTTCTTT. The chain couples TRBV19 to TRBJ1-1, with D unclear. The germline V gene encodes CDR1 LNHDA and CDR2 SQIVND (reference sequence). The CDR3 is 11 residues long. Trimming cost V 0 bases and J 10 bases, with 6 bases left between them.